The next 6 T cell receptor beta chains were all read from a single sample in a study of cytotoxic CD8 clonotypes in ibrutinib-treated CLL. Repertoires were generated with immunoSEQ multiplex PCR, while TCRdb's copy carries only in-frame clones and drops some. This repertoire shows some 150,000 clones, around 80% found once; its top ten account for around 13%. Sequencing was performed on PBMCs, taken after 12 months of ibrutinib treatment. The receptor source for this set is a human donor with chronic lymphocytic leukemia.

The sample holds one count of this clone. J is TRBJ2-1 and V is TRBV20-1, with D hard to call. V dropped 5 bases and J dropped 9 bases, with 11 bases sitting between them. The germline V gene encodes CDR1 DFQATT and CDR2 SNEGSKA (reference sequence). The CDR3 contains 11 residues. CDR3 sequence: CSAERVREQFF. Written as DNA, the CDR3 is TGCAGTGCTGAAAGGGTGCGTGAGCAGTTCTTC.

The chain joins TRBV6-5 to TRBJ2-7; TRBD2 matches 7 bases. This CDR3 has 15 residues. V shed 6 bases and J 6 bases; nucleotides not matched to a gene: 14. Germline V lookup: CDR1 MNHEY, CDR2 SVGAGI. CDR3 nucleotides: TGTGCCAGCAGCCTTACGGGCGGGAGTGGGGGCGAGCAGTACTTC. Its translation is CASSLTGGSGGEQYF.

The chain combines TRBV7-8 with TRBJ1-5; D may be TRBD1 (5 bases). This CDR3 region has 15 residues. The V end lost 5 bases, the J end lost 1 base, and 12 bases lay between the germline ends. Germline CDR1 reads SGHVS; CDR2 reads FQNEAQ. The CDR3 bases are TGTGCCAGCAGCATCAGGGTGGGGAGCAATCAGCCCCAGCATTTT. This sequence encodes CASSIRVGSNQPQHF.

V is TRBV11-2 and J is TRBJ1-1; 8 nucleotides align to TRBD1. This CDR3 is built from 19 residues. The germline V gene encodes CDR1 SGHAT and CDR2 FQNNGV. Trimming cost V 0 bases and J 1 base; bases outside gene matches: 13. As DNA, the CDR3 is TGTGCCAGCAGCTTAGATTTTCTCCCCGGGACAGGATCGAACACTGAAGCTTTCTTT. It encodes CASSLDFLPGTGSNTEAFF. The whole variable domain, filled in from reference TRBV11-2 and TRBJ1-1, reads EAGVAQSPRYKIIEKRQSVAFWCNPISGHATLYWYQQILGQGPKLLIQFQNNGVVDDSQLPKDRFSAERLKGVDSTLKIQPAKLEDSAVYLCASSLDFLPGTGSNTEAFFGQGTRLTVV.

The chain carries TRBV6-5 and TRBJ1-2, with D maybe TRBD1 (6 bases). Germline CDR1 is MNHEY and CDR2 is SVGAGI. The CDR3 length is 13 residues. The V end lost 6 bases, the J end lost 6 bases, and 14 bases lay between the germline ends. Here the CDR3 reads CASSLTGINGYTF. CDR3 in DNA: TGTGCCAGCAGCCTCACAGGGATCAATGGCTACACCTTC.

In DNA form, the CDR3 reads TGTGCCAGCAGGCGGGACACCATCTCAGACGGCTACACCTTC. This translates into CASRRDTISDGYTF. The chain has TRBV6-4 and TRBJ1-2, with a possible D match to TRBD1 (6 bases). Germline V gene data show CDR1 as MRHNA and CDR2 as SNTAGT. The CDR3 has 14 amino acids. Trimming removed 6 bases from V and 8 bases from J, with 19 bases in between.